A single sample gave rise to the 17 T cell receptor beta chains below, sequenced in a study of cytomegalovirus exposure and HLA in healthy donors. PCR involved 60 Vbeta and 13 Jbeta primers. The method was immunoSEQ multiplex PCR; TCRdb's version includes in-frame clones alone and lacks a portion of them. The sample has fewer than 250,000 clones; about three quarters are singletons. The source material was PBMCs. The source is a man between 18 and 35 years old in good health and CMV-seronegative.

V is TRBV7-2 and J is TRBJ2-3, with 12 positions matching TRBD2. Germline lookup yields CDR1 SGHTA and CDR2 FQGNSA. Trimming took 5 bases from V and 1 from J; bases not matched to a gene: 4. CDR3 size: 16 residues. In DNA, the CDR3 is TGTGCCAGCAGCAACCGACTAGCGGGAGGCACAGATACGCAGTATTTT. This translates into CASSNRLAGGTDTQYF.

In nucleotides, the CDR3 is TGTGCCAGCAAGACCGGACAGGGGGCTTGGTACGAGCAGTACTTC. As protein: CASKTGQGAWYEQYF. The V gene is TRBV28, the J gene TRBJ2-7, with 11 bases fitting TRBD1. The CDR3 has 15 amino acids. The junction had 9 bases not matched to a gene; V was cut back by 7 bases and J by 4 bases. Germline lookup yields CDR1 MDHEN and CDR2 SYDVKM.

This clone was recorded only once. The V gene is TRBV18, the J gene TRBJ2-1; TRBD1 aligns across 8 bases. J was trimmed by 8 bases and V by 3 bases; bases with no gene match: 9. The CDR3 spans 15 residues. The germline CDR1 and CDR2 sequences are KGHSH and LQKENI. The CDR3 DNA is TGTGCCAGCTCACCCGAACAGGACAGGGCCCATGAGCAGTTCTTC. Residues: CASSPEQDRAHEQFF.

The V call is TRBV6-5, the J call TRBJ2-7; D call uncertain. Germline CDR1 reads MNHEY; CDR2 reads SVGAGI. The CDR3 totals 13 residues. V lost 6 bases and J lost 1, with 10 bases in between. CDR3 residues: CASSAGLSYEQYF. For the CDR3, the DNA is TGTGCCAGCAGCGCCGGGTTATCCTACGAGCAGTACTTC.

This clone appeared once. The genes are TRBV21-1 and TRBJ2-2; the table's D call, TRBD2, has no DNA check behind it. TRBV21-1 constitutes a pseudogene. The CDR3 contains 19 residues. The CDR3 is CASTLLFSGSLSNTGGLFF. CDR3 in DNA: TGTGCCAGCACCCTCCTTTTCAGCGGGTCCCTTTCGAACACCGGGGGGCTGTTTTTT.

The chain uses TRBV7-9 and TRBJ2-5, with D perhaps TRBD2 (6 bases). V dropped 5 bases and J dropped 4 bases, with 11 bases sitting between them. The germline V gene encodes CDR1 SEHNR and CDR2 FQNEAQ (reference sequence). CDR3 size: 13 residues. The DNA for the CDR3 is TGTGCCAGCAGCCCCCTGGGAGGAGAGACCCAGTACTTC. Protein product: CASSPLGGETQYF.

This clone occurred once. The V gene is TRBV7-2, the J gene TRBJ2-7; the D gene is possibly TRBD1 (6 bases). Germline V lookup: CDR1 SGHTA, CDR2 FQGNSA. V lost 5 bases to trimming and J lost 4 bases, with 12 bases between them. The CDR3 sequence is 13 residues long. As DNA, the CDR3 is TGTGCCAGCAGCCCGGGACAACGTTACGAGCAGTACTTC. Its translation is CASSPGQRYEQYF.

The gene calls are TRBV18 and TRBJ2-5, with a tentative D call TRBD1 (6 bases). The V end lost 6 bases, the J end lost 5 bases, and 13 bases lay between the germline ends. CDR1 KGHSH and CDR2 LQKENI come from the germline V gene. This CDR3 spans 13 amino acids. CDR3 nucleotides: TGTGCCAGCTCGTACGACAGGCACGAGACCCAGTACTTC. Its translation is CASSYDRHETQYF. Filled out from reference TRBV18 and TRBJ2-5, the complete variable domain reads NAGVMQNPRHLVRRRGQEARLRCSPMKGHSHVYWYRQLPEEGLKFMVYLQKENIIDESGMPKERFSAEFPKEGPSILRIQQVVRGDSAAYFCASSYDRHETQYFGPGTRLLVL.

The chain joins TRBV19 to TRBJ2-7; 8 nucleotides match TRBD1. Germline loops: CDR1 LNHDA, CDR2 SQIVND (reference sequence). The CDR3 runs 15 residues. Germline trimming cut 4 bases from V and 5 bases from J; bases unmatched to any gene: 10. The CDR3 DNA reads TGTGCCAGTAGTAAGTCTTCGGACAGGGCCAACGAGCAGTACTTC. Translating gives CASSKSSDRANEQYF. Based on the CDR3 plus reference TRBV19 and TRBJ2-7, the full variable domain is DGGITQSPKYLFRKEGQNVTLSCEQNLNHDAMYWYRQDPGQGLRLIYYSQIVNDFQKGDIAEGYSVSREKKESFPLTVTSAQKNPTAFYLCASSKSSDRANEQYFGPGTRLTVT.

J is TRBJ1-1 and V is TRBV4-3; 7 bases fit TRBD1. V lost 1 base and J lost 0; bases outside the gene matches: 2. The CDR3 consists of 15 residues. Germline V gene lookup returns CDR1 LGHNA and CDR2 YSLEER. The chain's CDR3 is CASSQGGQVNTEAFF. The DNA for the CDR3 is TGCGCCAGCAGCCAAGGTGGACAGGTGAACACTGAAGCTTTCTTT.

This chain uses TRBV7-9 with TRBJ1-2; D unclear. V lost 2 bases and J 6 bases, leaving 7 bases between the germline ends. Germline CDR1 is SEHNR and CDR2 is FQNEAQ (reference sequence). The length of the CDR3 is 12 residues. In DNA, the CDR3 is TGTGCCAGCAGCTTAAATGCGGATGGCTACACCTTC. This translates into CASSLNADGYTF.

CDR3 coding DNA: TGTGCCATCAGTGGGTCTGCGTCGAATGAAAAACTGTTTTTT. It yields the protein CAISGSASNEKLFF. The chain links TRBV10-3 to TRBJ1-4; D is undetermined. Germline V gene data show CDR1 as ENHRY and CDR2 as SYGVKD. The CDR3 spans 14 residues. Trimming cost V 4 bases and J 5 bases, with 11 bases left between them.

The chain recombines TRBV9 with TRBJ2-6; 7 bases align to TRBD1. There are 17 residues in the CDR3. CDR1 and CDR2 from the germline V gene are SGDLS and YYNGEE. V gave up 4 bases and J gave up 0 bases; unmatched junction bases: 7. CDR3 loop: CASSPRDSLSGANVLTF. The CDR3, as DNA: TGTGCCAGCAGCCCTCGGGACAGTCTCTCTGGGGCCAACGTCCTGACTTTC. Drawing the rest from reference TRBV9 and TRBJ2-6, the complete variable domain is DSGVTQTPKHLITATGQRVTLRCSPRSGDLSVYWYQQSLDQGLQFLIQYYNGEERAKGNILERFSAQQFPDLHSELNLSSLELGDSALYFCASSPRDSLSGANVLTFGAGSRLTVL.

As DNA, the CDR3 is TGTGCCACCAGCAGAGATAGGTTAAAGGGGGCAACTGTAAACTATGGCTACACCTTC. Encoded protein: CATSRDRLKGATVNYGYTF. V gene TRBV15 combines with J gene TRBJ1-2; 7 positions match TRBD1. CDR3 length equals 19 residues. Germline loops: CDR1 LNHNV, CDR2 YYDKDF (reference sequence). J lost 2 bases, V lost 0 bases, and 15 bases had no gene match.

The rearrangement joins TRBV7-6 to TRBJ2-5; tentative D call: TRBD2 (6 bases). V shed 3 bases and J shed 4 bases, with 12 bases lying between them. The germline V gene encodes CDR1 SGHVS and CDR2 FNYEAQ. The CDR3 runs 14 residues. The CDR3 coding sequence is TGTGCCAGCAGCTTGGGGGGTTCACGAGAGACCCAGTACTTC. Its translation is CASSLGGSRETQYF.

This clone was detected once. J is TRBJ2-7 and V is TRBV19; perhaps TRBD2 as D (5 bases). There are 15 residues in the CDR3. Trimming removed 3 bases from V and 1 base from J, with 13 bases in between. Looked up from germline, CDR1 is LNHDA and CDR2 is SQIVND (reference sequence). Here the CDR3 reads CASSISPGGSYEQYF. CDR3 DNA sequence: TGTGCCAGTAGTATTTCTCCCGGAGGTTCCTACGAGCAGTACTTC.

The chain is built from TRBV2 and TRBJ2-2; D not resolved. The CDR3 covers 12 residues. The germline gives CDR1 SNHLY, CDR2 FYNNEI. Trimming took off 4 bases at V and 5 bases at J, with 5 bases between the two ends. The CDR3 reads CASSVHTGELFF. DNA for the CDR3: TGTGCCAGCAGTGTCCATACCGGGGAGCTGTTTTTT.